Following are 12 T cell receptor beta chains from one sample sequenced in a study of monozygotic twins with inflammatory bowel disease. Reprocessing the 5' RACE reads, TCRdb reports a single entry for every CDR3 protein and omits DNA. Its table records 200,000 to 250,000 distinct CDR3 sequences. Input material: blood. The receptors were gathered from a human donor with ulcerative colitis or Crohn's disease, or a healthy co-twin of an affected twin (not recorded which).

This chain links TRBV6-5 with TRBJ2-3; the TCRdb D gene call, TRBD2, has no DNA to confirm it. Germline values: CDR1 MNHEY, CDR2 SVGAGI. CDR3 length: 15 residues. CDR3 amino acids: CASTSLASYSDTQYF.

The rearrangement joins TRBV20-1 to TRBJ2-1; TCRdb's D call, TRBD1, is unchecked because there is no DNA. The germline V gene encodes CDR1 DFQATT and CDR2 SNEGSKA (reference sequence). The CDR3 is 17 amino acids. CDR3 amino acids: CSARELVGTGDYNEQFF.

This chain's CDR3 is CSGYRNTEAFF. This chain links TRBV20-1 with TRBJ1-1. Germline V gene sequence: CDR1 DFQATT, CDR2 SNEGSKA (reference sequence). The CDR3 loop spans 11 amino acids.

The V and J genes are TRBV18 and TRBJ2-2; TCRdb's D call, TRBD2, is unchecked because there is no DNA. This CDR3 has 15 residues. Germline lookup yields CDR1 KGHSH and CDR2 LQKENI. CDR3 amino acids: CASSPPAAGAGELFF.

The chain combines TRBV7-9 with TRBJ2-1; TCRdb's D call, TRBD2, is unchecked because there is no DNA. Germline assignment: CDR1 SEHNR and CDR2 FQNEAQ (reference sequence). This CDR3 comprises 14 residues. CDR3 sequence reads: CASSLAAGGNEQFF.

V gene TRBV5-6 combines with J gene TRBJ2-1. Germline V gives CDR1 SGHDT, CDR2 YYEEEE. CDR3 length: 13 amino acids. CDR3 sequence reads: CASSLPGYNEQFF.

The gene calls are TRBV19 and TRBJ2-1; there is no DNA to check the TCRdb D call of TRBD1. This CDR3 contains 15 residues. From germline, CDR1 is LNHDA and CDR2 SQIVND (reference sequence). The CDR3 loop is CASSIDSFTGPEQFF.

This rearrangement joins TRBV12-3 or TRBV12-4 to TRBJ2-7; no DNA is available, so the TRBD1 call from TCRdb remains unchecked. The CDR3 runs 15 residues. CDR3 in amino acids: CASSFPGQGTYEQYF.

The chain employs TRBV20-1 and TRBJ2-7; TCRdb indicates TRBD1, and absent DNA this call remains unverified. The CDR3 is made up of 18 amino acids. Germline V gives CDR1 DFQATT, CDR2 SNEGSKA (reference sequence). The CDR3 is CSARGGGGFLLDSYEQYF.

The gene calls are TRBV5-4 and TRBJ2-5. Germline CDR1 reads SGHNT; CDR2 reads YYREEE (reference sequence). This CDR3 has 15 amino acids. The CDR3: CASSSYKPERETQYF.

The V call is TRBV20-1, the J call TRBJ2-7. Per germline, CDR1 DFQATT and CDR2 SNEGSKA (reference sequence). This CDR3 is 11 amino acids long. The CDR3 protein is CSAPRTYEQYF.

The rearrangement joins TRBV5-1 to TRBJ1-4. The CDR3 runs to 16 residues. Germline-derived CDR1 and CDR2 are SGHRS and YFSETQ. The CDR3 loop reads CASSLAAYTEYEKLFF. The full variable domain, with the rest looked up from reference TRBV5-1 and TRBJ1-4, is KAGVTQTPRYLIKTRGQQVTLSCSPISGHRSVSWYQQTPGQGLQFLFEYFSETQRNKGNFPGRFSGRQFSNSRSEMNVSTLELGDSALYLCASSLAAYTEYEKLFFGSGTQLSVL.